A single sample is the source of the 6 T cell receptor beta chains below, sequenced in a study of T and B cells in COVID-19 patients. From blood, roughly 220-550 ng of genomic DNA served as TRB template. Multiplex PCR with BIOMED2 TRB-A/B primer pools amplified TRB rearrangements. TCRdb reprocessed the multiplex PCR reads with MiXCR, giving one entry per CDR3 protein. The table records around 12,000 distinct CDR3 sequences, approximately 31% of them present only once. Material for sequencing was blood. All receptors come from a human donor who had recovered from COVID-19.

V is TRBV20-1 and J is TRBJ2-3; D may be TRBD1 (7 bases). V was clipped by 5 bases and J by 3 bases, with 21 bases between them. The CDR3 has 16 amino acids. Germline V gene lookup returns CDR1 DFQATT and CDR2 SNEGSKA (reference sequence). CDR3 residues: CSAPIAGGKYTDTQYF. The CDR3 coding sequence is TGCAGTGCTCCCATTGCAGGGGGGAAATATACAGATACGCAGTATTTT.

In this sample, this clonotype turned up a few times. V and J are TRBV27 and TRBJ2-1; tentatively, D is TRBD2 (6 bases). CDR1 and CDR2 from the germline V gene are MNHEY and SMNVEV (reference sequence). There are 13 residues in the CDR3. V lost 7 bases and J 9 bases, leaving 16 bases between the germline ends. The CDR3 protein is CASTSGLRSEQFF. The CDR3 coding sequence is TGTGCCAGCACCTCGGGACTTCGGAGTGAGCAGTTCTTC.

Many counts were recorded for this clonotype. CDR3 residues: CASSSTGPYEQYF. CDR3 DNA sequence: TGTGCCAGCAGTTCGACCGGGCCCTACGAGCAGTACTTC. The J gene is TRBJ2-7, the V gene TRBV27; unclear D gene. The length of the CDR3 is 13 residues. Germline V gene lookup returns CDR1 MNHEY and CDR2 SMNVEV (reference sequence). V was trimmed by 4 bases and J by 2 bases, leaving 9 bases between them.

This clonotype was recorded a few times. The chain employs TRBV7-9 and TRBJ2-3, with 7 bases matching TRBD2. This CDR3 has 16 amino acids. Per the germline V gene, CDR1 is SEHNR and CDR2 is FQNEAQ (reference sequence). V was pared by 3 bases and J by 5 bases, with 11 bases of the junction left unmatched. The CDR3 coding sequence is TGTGCCAGCAGCTTTAGTGGGAGGGCCAATCGAGATACGCAGTATTTT. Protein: CASSFSGRANRDTQYF.

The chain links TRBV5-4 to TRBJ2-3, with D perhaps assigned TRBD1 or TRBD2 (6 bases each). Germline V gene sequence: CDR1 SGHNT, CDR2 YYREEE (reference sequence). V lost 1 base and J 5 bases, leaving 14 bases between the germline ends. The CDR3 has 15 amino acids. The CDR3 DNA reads TGTGCCAGCAGCTTGCGGGGGCGAGGAGGAGATACGCAGTATTTT. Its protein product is CASSLRGRGGDTQYF.

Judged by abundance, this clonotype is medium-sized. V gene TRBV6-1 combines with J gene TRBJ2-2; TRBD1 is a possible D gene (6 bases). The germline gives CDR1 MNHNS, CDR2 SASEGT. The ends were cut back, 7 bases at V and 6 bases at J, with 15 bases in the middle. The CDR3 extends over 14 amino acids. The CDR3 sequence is CASILQGRAGELFF. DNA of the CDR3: TGTGCCAGCATTCTACAGGGTCGCGCCGGGGAGCTGTTTTTT.